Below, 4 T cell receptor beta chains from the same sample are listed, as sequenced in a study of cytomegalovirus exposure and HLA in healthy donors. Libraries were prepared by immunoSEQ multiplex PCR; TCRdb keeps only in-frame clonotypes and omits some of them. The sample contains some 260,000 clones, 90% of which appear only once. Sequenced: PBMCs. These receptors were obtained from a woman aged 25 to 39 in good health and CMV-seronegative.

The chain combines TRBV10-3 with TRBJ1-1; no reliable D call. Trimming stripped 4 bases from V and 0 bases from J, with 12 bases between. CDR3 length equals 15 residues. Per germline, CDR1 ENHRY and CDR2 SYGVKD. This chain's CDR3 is CAISAGGWVNTEAFF. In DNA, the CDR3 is TGTGCCATCAGTGCCGGAGGGTGGGTGAACACTGAAGCTTTCTTT.

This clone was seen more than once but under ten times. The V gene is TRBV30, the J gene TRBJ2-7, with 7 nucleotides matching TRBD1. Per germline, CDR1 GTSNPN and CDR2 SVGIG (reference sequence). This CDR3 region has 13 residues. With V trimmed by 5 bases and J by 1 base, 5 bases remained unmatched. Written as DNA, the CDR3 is TGTGCCTGGTCCGGGACAGCGTCCTACGAGCAGTACTTC. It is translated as CAWSGTASYEQYF.

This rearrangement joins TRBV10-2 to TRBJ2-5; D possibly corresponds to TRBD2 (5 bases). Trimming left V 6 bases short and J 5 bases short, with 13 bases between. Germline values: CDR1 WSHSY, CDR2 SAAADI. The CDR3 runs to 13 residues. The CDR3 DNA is TGCGCCAGCAGCTGGACTCTACGGGAGACCCAGTACTTC. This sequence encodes CASSWTLRETQYF.

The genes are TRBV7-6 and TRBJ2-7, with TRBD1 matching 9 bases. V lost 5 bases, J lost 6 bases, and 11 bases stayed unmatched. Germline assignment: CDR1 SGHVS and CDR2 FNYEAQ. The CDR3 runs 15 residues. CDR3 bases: TGTGCCAGCAGCACCAACCGGGACAGGGTCTTCGAGCAGTACTTC. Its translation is CASSTNRDRVFEQYF.